The sequence of this T cell receptor beta chain was determined in a study of cytomegalovirus exposure and HLA in healthy donors (dated by TCRdb to between 2016 and 2019). For context, the study as a whole: According to a later analysis, the 120 validation repertoires were produced on the same platform as the 666 repertoires of the first cohort. In addition to the first cohort of 650 to 800 subjects, a separate validation cohort of 120 different subjects was used. The study aimed to test whether cataloging public T cell receptors could reveal signatures of past pathogen exposure. High-throughput TCR immunosequencing, statistical association of individual TCRs with disease status, and machine learning were combined to predict cytomegalovirus infection status.

The full study reports these points: The study gave a list of around 170 TCR beta chains associated with cytomegalovirus. According to the authors, the approach could potentially be generalized to other disease states and immunological phenotypes. A later analysis had no HLA typing for the validation cohort, so co-occurrence there was scored across all 120 or so repertoires. Most TCR sequences were observed very rarely across donors, whereas some public TCRs were present in many individuals. Of the cluster scores, 85% to 95% were above 0 in a later analysis, which found that TCRs clustered in the first cohort also tended to co-occur in the approximately 130 validation repertoires. Cytomegalovirus status was reported to be diagnosed by the classifier with high specificity and sensitivity in both the original and validation cohorts. A few of the identified cytomegalovirus-associated TCR beta chains were confirmed in vitro to be specific for cytomegalovirus antigens.

As to this clone: There is no known antigen for this receptor. The input lacks base qualities; no much larger clone sits a single base away.

Donors formed part of the validation cohort, which comprised 120 subjects and was distinct from the first cohort of several hundred subjects. The CDR3 contains 14 residues, cysteine and phenylalanine counted. Left in the record is the CDR3 DNA by itself, 42 bases read in frame from the first base. From the germline V gene (reference sequence), CDR1 is SGHNT and CDR2 is YYREEE. V lost 0 bases and J lost 5 bases; the stretch between them is 11 bases long. The library was generated by the immunoSEQ multiplex PCR assay. The source study handled its data this way. A statistical classification framework was built to diagnose cytomegalovirus status from the catalog of TCR beta chain sequences. Imported from immuneACCESS, the table was reduced by TCRdb to in-frame sequences with V and J called. These copies leave out some clones; in studies compared against another copy, an unresolved V gene accounts for under half, and the cause of the remainder is not known. V and J calls and clone size are those listed in that table; D and trimming were worked out from the DNA. This sample comprises a few hundred thousand clones, nearly 90% of them detected only once. The ten most abundant clones make up under 0.45% of the sample.

The sample consisted of PBMCs. This TCR derives from a woman aged 18-30 years in good health and CMV-seronegative. The V gene is TRBV5-4 and the J gene is TRBJ2-5; TRBD2 could be the D gene, as 6 bases match. The DNA sequence reads TGTGCCAGCAGCTTGGGTCTAGCGTATGAGACCCAGTACTTC. The encoded protein is CASSLGLAYETQYF.